This T cell receptor beta chain appears in the sequencing data of a study of cytomegalovirus exposure and HLA in healthy donors. Study-wide findings and caveats: A later examination showed that TCR association rates differed by HLA locus, with DRB1 most and HLA-C fewest.

Unrecorded immune exposure was likely among donors, who were nominally healthy when sampled. With regard to this clone: Its antigen is unknown.

Use of 60 Vbeta and 13 Jbeta primers characterized the PCR. Source study methods: A later analysis tallied approximately 78 million unique TCR beta chains, about 12 million of them shared. Sequencing was performed with immunoSEQ multiplex PCR; in TCRdb, only in-frame clones are kept and a portion is missing. That table supplies the V and J calls and clone size; D and trimming were determined from the DNA. The sample gives over 150,000 clones, approximately 80% of which show up once; 1.5% to 2% is in the top ten. This receptor was obtained from a woman aged 18-30 years in good health and CMV-seronegative. Sequences were obtained from PBMCs.

The CDR3 here is CASSIRGNTEAFF. The CDR3 DNA reads TGTGCCAGTAGTATCAGAGGGAACACTGAAGCTTTCTTT. The gene calls are TRBV19 and TRBJ1-1; D is uncertain. The CDR3 has 13 residues. The V gene lost 3 bases and the J gene lost 1 base, with 6 bases spanning the gap. Germline CDR1 LNHDA, CDR2 SQIVND (reference sequence).